The clone carrying this TCR beta chain has ten or more counts. This sample stems from a study of T cells in Graves' hyperthyroidism and ophthalmopathy. V shed 4 bases and J 1 base; nucleotides not matched to a gene: 6. CDR1 and CDR2 (germline): SNHLY, FYNNEI. CDR3 length: 17 amino acids. The CDR3 regions of TCR beta were amplified from RNA transcripts. The TCR CDR3 was amplified in a first-round RT-PCR using the HTBI primer set. TCRdb independently ran MiXCR on the multiplex PCR reads; one entry per CDR3 protein. Found here are almost 600,000 distinct CDR3 sequences, about half of them singletons; the top ten hold about 8.3%.

V and J are TRBV2 and TRBJ2-2; 10 nucleotides line up with TRBD2. Sequenced input: peripheral blood or thyroid tissue (not recorded which). The TCR originated in a woman between 18 and 29 years old with Graves' hyperthyroidism. CDR3 in amino acids: CASSARASGRNTGELFF. Written as DNA, the CDR3 is TGTGCCAGCAGTGCGAGGGCTAGCGGGAGGAACACCGGGGAGCTGTTTTTT.